These T cell receptor beta chains were read from a single sample in a study of T-cell reconstitution after alpha-beta-depleted transplantation in children. TCRdb called the PCR reads again in MiXCR, with one record for every CDR3 protein. The sample consists of 450,000 to 500,000 distinct CDR3 sequences, around 12% of them appearing once. The material sequenced was PBMCs from the stem cell graft donor, taken from the stem cell graft. Receptors originate from a human donor who donated a stem cell graft to a child with combined immunodeficiency. Both conserved end residues are part of each CDR3. Each record gives: CDR3 protein, CDR3 DNA, J gene, clone size, V gene, D gene. A D gene is named only where the DNA matches it firmly. Where a row states a size, it is once, few, many or the class of an expanded clone; other rows omit it.

CASSLGQGSTEAFF | TGTGCCAGCAGCTTAGGGCAGGGCAGTACTGAAGCTTTCTTT | TRBJ1-1 | few | TRBV7-3 | -
CASSLGGRNQETQYF | TGTGCCAGCAGCTTGGGTGGCCGGAACCAAGAGACCCAGTACTTC | TRBJ2-5 | few | TRBV5-6 | -
CSALPRRGRATDTQYF | TGCAGTGCTCTACCGAGACGGGGACGGGCCACAGATACGCAGTATTTT | TRBJ2-3 | many | TRBV20-1 | -
CASRVAAYQETQYF | TGTGCCAGCAGGGTGGCAGCTTACCAAGAGACCCAGTACTTC | TRBJ2-5 | many | TRBV27 | -
CASSYAGQGPEHSTDTQYF | TGTGCCAGCAGTTACGCGGGACAGGGGCCCGAACATAGCACAGACACGCAGTATTTT | TRBJ2-3 | - | TRBV6-5 | TRBD1
CACGRTAGNTIYF | TGTGCCTGTGGTAGGACGGCTGGAAACACCATATATTTT | TRBJ1-3 | - | TRBV30 | -
CSGKQGTGELFF | TGCAGCGGGAAACAGGGAACCGGGGAGCTGTTTTTT | TRBJ2-2 | many | TRBV29-1 | -
CSAQTDEGGDTQYF | TGCAGTGCTCAAACAGACGAAGGAGGAGATACGCAGTATTTT | TRBJ2-3 | - | TRBV20-1 | -
CASSLGFGHYEQYF | TGTGCCAGCAGCCTGGGTTTCGGCCATTACGAGCAGTACTTC | TRBJ2-7 | many | TRBV7-2 | -
CATSRFRTGDNEQFF | TGTGCCACCAGCAGATTCAGGACCGGGGACAATGAGCAGTTCTTC | TRBJ2-1 | - | TRBV15 | -
CASRPTLAGEDTQYF | TGTGCCAGCAGGCCCACACTAGCGGGAGAAGATACGCAGTATTTT | TRBJ2-3 | - | TRBV12-3/TRBV12-4 | TRBD2
CASSFLPRDNRNTIYF | TGCGCCAGCAGCTTCCTGCCTCGGGACAACCGAAACACCATATATTTT | TRBJ1-3 | few | TRBV5-1 | -
CAWNYGYTEAFF | TGTGCCTGGAATTACGGCTACACTGAAGCTTTCTTT | TRBJ1-1 | - | TRBV30 | -
CASSSGSFSEQYF | TGTGCCAGCAGCTCTGGGTCCTTCTCCGAGCAGTACTTC | TRBJ2-7 | few | TRBV7-9 | -
CASSVSGAHNEQFF | TGTGCCAGCAGCGTTAGCGGGGCCCACAATGAGCAGTTCTTC | TRBJ2-1 | - | TRBV11-2 | TRBD2
CAWSDGGQPQHF | TGTGCCTGGAGTGACGGGGGGCAGCCCCAGCATTTT | TRBJ1-5 | few | TRBV30 | -
CASSFPGLNYGYTF | TGTGCCAGCAGTTTCCCGGGACTTAACTATGGCTACACCTTC | TRBJ1-2 | - | TRBV12-3/TRBV12-4 | -
CSARDLRTGKEPQHF | TGCAGTGCTAGAGATCTTCGAACAGGGAAGGAGCCCCAGCATTTT | TRBJ1-5 | - | TRBV20-1 | -
CASTPGVQKQFF | TGTGCCAGCACCCCGGGGGTCCAGAAGCAGTTCTTC | TRBJ2-1 | few | TRBV27 | -
CASSQDGVTQYF | TGTGCCAGCAGCCAAGACGGAGTTACCCAGTACTTC | TRBJ2-5 | - | TRBV11-2 | -
CAIQWGETQYF | TGTGCCATCCAGTGGGGGGAGACCCAGTACTTC | TRBJ2-5 | - | TRBV10-3 | -
CASSFPAPGGMNEQFF | TGTGCCAGCAGCTTCCCCGCCCCAGGGGGCATGAATGAGCAGTTCTTC | TRBJ2-1 | - | TRBV11-3 | TRBD1
CASSPRTSGGNYHTDTQYF | TGTGCCAGCAGCCCCCGGACTAGCGGGGGGAACTATCACACAGATACGCAGTATTTT | TRBJ2-3 | - | TRBV11-2 | TRBD2
CASRAGGAVNEQFF | TGTGCCAGCAGGGCGGGGGGGGCCGTGAATGAGCAGTTCTTC | TRBJ2-1 | few | TRBV12-3/TRBV12-4 | TRBD2
CASSADSTSRNTIYF | TGTGCCAGCAGCGCGGACAGCACTTCTCGAAACACCATATATTTT | TRBJ1-3 | few | TRBV12-3/TRBV12-4 | -
CASSQGWAVYEQFF | TGCGCCAGCAGCCAGGGATGGGCGGTCTATGAGCAGTTCTTC | TRBJ2-1 | - | TRBV4-1 | -
CASSKTSGSQETQYF | TGTGCCAGCAGCAAAACTAGCGGGAGTCAAGAGACCCAGTACTTC | TRBJ2-5 | - | TRBV21-1 | -
CATSRDRGAGELFF | TGTGCCACCAGCAGAGATCGCGGAGCCGGGGAGCTGTTTTTT | TRBJ2-2 | few | TRBV15 | -
CASSPAPPGNTDTQYF | TGTGCCAGCTCACCAGCCCCCCCAGGAAACACAGATACGCAGTATTTT | TRBJ2-3 | - | TRBV18 | -
CASSSGIAGAEEQYF | TGCGCCAGCTCCTCGGGAATAGCGGGAGCTGAAGAGCAGTACTTC | TRBJ2-7 | - | TRBV5-1 | TRBD2
CASTEAGSTDTQYF | TGTGCCAGCACCGAAGCGGGTAGCACAGATACGCAGTATTTT | TRBJ2-3 | - | TRBV7-2 | -
CASGLPTPGPYTDTQYF | TGTGCTAGTGGTTTGCCAACTCCGGGACCCTACACAGATACGCAGTATTTT | TRBJ2-3 | many | TRBV12-5 | -
CASSSTGGIDTQYF | TGTGCCAGCAGCTCAACAGGGGGCATAGATACGCAGTATTTT | TRBJ2-3 | many | TRBV7-2 | TRBD1
CSVDSTGELFF | TGCAGCGTGGACAGTACCGGGGAGCTGTTTTTT | TRBJ2-2 | many | TRBV29-1 | -
CAISELAGASFFFVNTQYF | TGTGCCATCAGTGAGTTAGCGGGGGCGTCCTTTTTCTTCGTTAATACGCAGTATTTT | TRBJ2-3 | few | TRBV10-3 | TRBD2
CASSLLGTGFVGYTF | TGTGCCAGCAGCCTTCTCGGGACAGGGTTTGTTGGCTACACCTTC | TRBJ1-2 | - | TRBV7-8 | TRBD1
CASSEETGGETQYF | TGTGCCAGCAGTGAAGAGACAGGGGGAGAGACCCAGTACTTC | TRBJ2-5 | few | TRBV25-1 | TRBD1
CASSPHAGRGETQYF | TGTGCCAGCAGCCCCCATGCAGGGCGTGGAGAGACCCAGTACTTC | TRBJ2-5 | - | TRBV2 | -
CASSTLAGAHLGQFF | TGTGCCAGTAGTACCCTAGCGGGGGCCCACTTAGGGCAGTTCTTC | TRBJ2-1 | few | TRBV19 | TRBD2
CASIQWGSEQYF | TGCGCCAGCATACAGTGGGGGAGTGAGCAGTACTTC | TRBJ2-7 | many | TRBV10-2 | -
CASSVGGGANNEQFF | TGTGCCAGCAGCGTAGGAGGGGGCGCAAACAATGAGCAGTTCTTC | TRBJ2-1 | many | TRBV9 | TRBD1
CAGVLAGLETQYF | TGTGCCGGGGTTCTAGCGGGGTTGGAGACCCAGTACTTC | TRBJ2-5 | few | TRBV30 | TRBD2
CASSLSTGAAKETQYF | TGTGCCAGCAGCTTAAGTACGGGGGCGGCAAAAGAGACCCAGTACTTC | TRBJ2-5 | - | TRBV11-2 | -
CASSLLSGKQTQYF | TGTGCCAGCAGTTTATTGTCAGGAAAACAGACCCAGTACTTC | TRBJ2-5 | once | TRBV28 | -
CASSPSLGGETQYF | TGTGCCAGCAGTCCCTCCCTCGGCGGGGAGACCCAGTACTTC | TRBJ2-5 | - | TRBV28 | -
CASSYKGTSNEKLFF | TGTGCCAGCAGTTACAAAGGGACCTCCAATGAAAAACTGTTTTTT | TRBJ1-4 | - | TRBV6-5 | -
CASSVREGREELFF | TGTGCCAGCAGTGTTCGGGAGGGCCGCGAGGAGCTGTTTTTT | TRBJ2-2 | - | TRBV2 | TRBD2
CASSYDRGLAVSYNEQFF | TGTGCCAGCAGTTACGACAGGGGGCTAGCGGTCTCCTACAATGAGCAGTTCTTC | TRBJ2-1 | few | TRBV6-5 | TRBD1
CASSRQAGPYQETQYF | TGTGCCAGCAGCCGACAGGCAGGACCGTACCAAGAGACCCAGTACTTC | TRBJ2-5 | - | TRBV3-1 | -
CASSPSSQDNEQFF | TGTGCCAGCTCACCATCCAGTCAGGACAATGAGCAGTTCTTC | TRBJ2-1 | few | TRBV18 | -
CASGPGTGSTDTQYF | TGTGCTAGTGGCCCCGGGACAGGGAGCACAGATACGCAGTATTTT | TRBJ2-3 | - | TRBV12-5 | TRBD1
CASSPEGSGGYEQYF | TGCGCCAGCAGCCCGGAGGGTAGCGGGGGCTACGAGCAGTACTTC | TRBJ2-7 | many | TRBV5-1 | TRBD2
CASSLRWVRAYYEQYF | TGTGCCAGCAGCTTGCGGTGGGTCAGGGCGTACTACGAGCAGTACTTC | TRBJ2-7 | - | TRBV5-5 | -
CASSRYGVSGTQGSTDTQYF | TGTGCCAGCAGCCGTTACGGAGTTAGCGGGACCCAAGGGAGCACAGATACGCAGTATTTT | TRBJ2-3 | - | TRBV7-3 | TRBD2
CAIRTSGTSVSDTQYF | TGTGCCATCAGGACATCCGGGACTAGCGTCTCAGATACGCAGTATTTT | TRBJ2-3 | many | TRBV10-3 | TRBD2